This TCR beta chain was observed in a study of T cell responses to AZD1222 COVID-19 vaccine. Overall study results and limits: The peak T cell response came first, and repertoires were sampled only after it.

Measured with immunoSEQ multiplex PCR; TCRdb has only the in-frame clones, and not every one. The sample carries some 80,000 clones, roughly 90% recorded once. A word on this clone: Its antigen is unknown.

This receptor was identified in an adult in good health. Sequencing used peripheral blood, obtained on day 0 of AZD1222 vaccination.

The CDR3 loop is CASSEGVTKRTNYEQYF. The DNA of the CDR3 is TGTGCCAGCAGTGAAGGTGTAACGAAGAGGACAAACTACGAGCAGTACTTC. The chain recombines TRBV6-1 with TRBJ2-7; TRBD1 might be the D (5 bases). The CDR3 consists of 17 residues. The germline V gene has CDR1 MNHNS and CDR2 SASEGT. Trimming removed 1 base from V and 3 bases from J, with 19 bases in between.